This T cell receptor (beta chain) originates from a study of post-analysis software for immune sequencing data. Overall study context: Patients with relapsing-remitting, secondary progressive and progressive-relapsing multiple sclerosis courses were all represented. General observations from the study: Pronounced co-clustering by F measure was evident among identically batched samples. There were several TRBV segments more frequent in patients than controls, and TRBV5-6, TRBV5-1 and TRBV20-1 were among them. People with multiple sclerosis had a significantly lower normalized Chao1 diversity than controls did.

The CDR3 spans 16 residues. Germline values: CDR1 SGHRS, CDR2 YFSETQ. In regard to this clonotype: Its antigen is currently unknown.

The authors incorporated unique molecular identifiers into the TCR beta cDNA libraries. T cells numbering about 0.9 to 11 million yielded cDNA molecules that totaled roughly 500,000. TCRdb itself ran the PCR reads through MiXCR, one entry per CDR3 protein. In the table there are 180,000 or so distinct CDR3 sequences, roughly 28% of which are singletons. This clonotype was obtained from a girl under 18 with multiple sclerosis. The V and J genes are TRBV5-1 and TRBJ2-5, with unresolved D. The J call is in doubt because the DNA end fits TRBJ2-7 better. Sequencing was performed on blood. The CDR3 DNA follows: TGCGCCAGCAGCTTGGATAGGCCCTACAAAAACTACGAGCAGTACTTC. It encodes CASSLDRPYKNYEQYF.